This record covers a single T cell receptor beta chain. The source of the sample is a study of T-cell reconstitution after alpha-beta-depleted transplantation in children. Preparing the TCRbeta library involved the use of unique molecular identifiers. TCRdb re-derived calls from the PCR reads in MiXCR, one entry per CDR3 protein. The profile shows around 530,000 distinct CDR3 sequences, around a third of them singletons. The CDR3 has 12 residues. Trimming at V came to 5 bases and at J to 8 bases, leaving 3 bases not matched to a gene. Germline lookup yields CDR1 SGHTA and CDR2 FQGTGA. This sequence joins TRBV7-3 and TRBJ2-3; the match to TRBD2 covers 8 bases. Here the sequenced sample was PBMCs from the stem cell graft donor, taken from the stem cell graft. The clonotype originates from a human donor who donated a stem cell graft to a child with aplastic anemia. The CDR3 is CASSGTRGTQYF. DNA for the CDR3: TGTGCCAGCAGCGGGACTAGGGGTACGCAGTATTTT.